This T cell receptor (beta chain) came from a study of T cell responses to AZD1222 COVID-19 vaccine (dated by TCRdb to the early 2020s). About the study as a whole: TCR sequencing was performed for more than 230 trial participants, of whom about 200 were given two doses of AZD1222 and around 25 were given two doses of MenACWY control vaccine. Trial participants were enrolled by age into subgroups of 18-55, 56-69 and 70-plus years, and 148, 28 and 57 TCR-sequenced participants, respectively, were included in these subgroups. Results and caveats for the whole study, not just this receptor: Conclusions about previously exposed vaccinees are limited, since just 5 to 7 AZD1222 recipients were seropositive for SARS-CoV-2 at baseline. Reportedly, almost half of the unique spike-specific TCRs recognized epitopes lying outside the regions that are mutated in the B.1.351 and B.1.1.7 variants. Vaccine-associated CD4 TCRs spanned the whole spike protein, with dominant responses in regions 160-218 and 743-854. Because no day 14 peak-response samples were available, repertoires were characterized only after the peak T cell response. Spike-specific TCR breadth and depth rose significantly after two AZD1222 doses compared with day 0 and with MenACWY recipients. Most participants were white British and females outnumbered males, and the authors suggested that clonal diversity may have been underestimated. The 56-69-year group was small, and its depth increase did not reach significance, likely because of low power.

The sample's time point label, in plain terms: about 28 days (+/-7) after the second vaccine dose. AZD1222 recipients with second doses at about 4 weeks or about 12 weeks were pooled, because spike-specific TCR depth and breadth did not differ between schedules. The vaccinee samples were drawn from two UK trials, COV001 and COV002, one of which was a single-blind randomized controlled phase 2/3 trial testing AZD1222 (ChAdOx1 nCoV-19) in healthy adults. For TCRbeta chain sequencing, PBMC samples were collected from trial participants at day 0 and at day 28 after the second dose. The CDR3 regions of human TCRbeta chains were analyzed by immunosequencing. In the authors' own workflow: TCRs in the repertoires were matched against a reference library of SARS-CoV-2-specific TCRs that had been generated with the MIRA antigen-specificity platform. Breadth was defined as the fraction of unique TCRs that were SARS-CoV-2-associated, and depth was defined as the fraction of total T cells that were SARS-CoV-2-associated. Using the MIRA data, every spike-specific TCR was mapped to the spike region that the TCR reacted to and assigned to either a CD4 or a CD8 class. Log10-transformed breadth and depth values were compared by one-way ANOVA with Sidak's multiple comparisons tests. Not all clones reach the TCRdb copy of this immuneACCESS table, which keeps in-frame sequences only. Checked studies attribute under half of the gap to unresolved V genes and leave the rest unexplained. D and trimming come from the DNA, and the V and J calls and clone size come from that table. This sample has roughly 110,000 clones in its table, and less than 95% of those were observed once. The biggest ten clones account for 7.5% to 9% of the sample.

The germline V gene yields SGHRS for CDR1 and YFSETQ for CDR2. Inclusive of the bounding cysteine and phenylalanine, the CDR3 is 14 residues long. This entry keeps only the CDR3 DNA: 42 bases, framed from base 1. V is reduced by 0 bases and J by 4 bases, leaving a spacing of 11 bases between them. About this clone itself: Which antigen it targets is not known. Qualities for individual bases were not recorded, and no much larger clone is one base off. This sample includes further DNA sequences coding for the same CDR3.

The sequence links TRBV5-1 to TRBJ2-7; a tentative D call is TRBD1 (5 bases match). The sequencing here drew on peripheral blood, taken 28 days after the second AZD1222 dose. The TCR was taken from an adult who received the AZD1222 COVID-19 vaccine. Here is the DNA: TGCGCCAGCAGCTTGGGGCAGGGTGGGTACGAGCAGTACTTC. Its coded protein is CASSLGQGGYEQYF. The full variable domain, with segments outside the CDR3 supplied by the reference TRBV5-1 and TRBJ2-7 proteins, appears as KAGVTQTPRYLIKTRGQQVTLSCSPISGHRSVSWYQQTPGQGLQFLFEYFSETQRNKGNFPGRFSGRQFSNSRSEMNVSTLELGDSALYLCASSLGQGGYEQYFGPGTRLTVT.